These T cell receptor beta chains were read from a single sample in a study of T-cell memory formation after mild COVID-19. From the 5' RACE reads, TCRdb called clonotypes with MiXCR, one entry per CDR3 protein. The table has hundreds of thousands of distinct CDR3 sequences, around 19% seen once. The source material was PBMCs or a T cell subset sorted from them (not recorded which). The receptors derive from a man younger than 35 who had mild COVID-19 (a few samples of this study predate the infection). Cell type and time point are not known. Both conserved end residues are part of each CDR3. A D gene is named only where the DNA matches it firmly. The size entry is marked missing in some rows and otherwise reads once, few, many or a size class.

CDR3aa: CASSLARGQANYGYTF
CDR3nt: TGTGCCAGCAGTTTAGCCCGCGGACAAGCAAACTATGGCTACACCTTC
j_gene: TRBJ1-2
d_gene: -
v_gene: TRBV12-3/TRBV12-4
abundance: many

CDR3aa: CANTLREGADTQYF
CDR3nt: TGTGCCAACACACTCCGGGAGGGTGCAGATACGCAGTATTTT
j_gene: TRBJ2-3
d_gene: TRBD2
v_gene: TRBV2
abundance: -

CDR3aa: CATSEGGTRQFF
CDR3nt: TGTGCCACCAGTGAGGGTGGGACTCGGCAGTTCTTC
j_gene: TRBJ2-1
d_gene: -
v_gene: TRBV24-1
abundance: once

CDR3aa: CSARVMGRGGTEAFF
CDR3nt: TGCAGTGCTAGAGTAATGGGCAGGGGTGGCACTGAAGCTTTCTTT
j_gene: TRBJ1-1
d_gene: -
v_gene: TRBV20-1
abundance: -

CDR3aa: CSARATPSTDTQYF
CDR3nt: TGCAGTGCTAGAGCAACCCCTAGCACAGATACGCAGTATTTT
j_gene: TRBJ2-3
d_gene: -
v_gene: TRBV20-1
abundance: -

CDR3aa: CASSSGLTTDTQYF
CDR3nt: TGCGCCAGCAGCTCGGGACTAACGACAGATACGCAGTATTTT
j_gene: TRBJ2-3
d_gene: TRBD2
v_gene: TRBV5-1
abundance: few

CDR3aa: CASSLDGQDYGYTF
CDR3nt: TGTGCCAGCAGCTTGGACGGGCAGGACTATGGCTACACCTTC
j_gene: TRBJ1-2
d_gene: -
v_gene: TRBV5-6
abundance: -

CDR3aa: CASSLVGPLTEAFF
CDR3nt: TGTGCCAGCAGCTTGGTAGGTCCTCTCACTGAAGCTTTCTTT
j_gene: TRBJ1-1
d_gene: -
v_gene: TRBV5-4
abundance: -

CDR3aa: CASSLSAYSNQPQHF
CDR3nt: TGTGCCAGCAGTCTATCAGCGTATAGCAATCAGCCCCAGCATTTT
j_gene: TRBJ1-5
d_gene: -
v_gene: TRBV2
abundance: few

CDR3aa: CASGNRAANEKLFF
CDR3nt: TGTGCCAGCGGAAACCGGGCCGCTAATGAAAAACTGTTTTTT
j_gene: TRBJ1-4
d_gene: -
v_gene: TRBV2
abundance: -

CDR3aa: CASSQGAGADTQYF
CDR3nt: TGTGCCAGCAGCCAAGGAGCGGGGGCAGATACGCAGTATTTT
j_gene: TRBJ2-3
d_gene: TRBD2
v_gene: TRBV3-1
abundance: -